The sequence of this TCR beta chain was determined in a study of T cell responses to AZD1222 COVID-19 vaccine. Assay: immunoSEQ multiplex PCR; the TCRdb copy retains only in-frame clones and omits some. The sample lists roughly 42,000 clones; 88% were seen once. Germline V gene data show CDR1 as KGHSH and CDR2 as LQKENI. There are 14 residues in the CDR3. V shed 1 base and J shed 1 base, with 7 bases lying between them. The receptor comes from an adult who received the MenACWY meningococcal vaccine as a control. This material consisted of peripheral blood, taken 28 days after the second dose of the MenACWY control vaccine. This sequence joins TRBV18 and TRBJ1-1; no definite D call. CDR3 in amino acids: CASSPLGRNTEAFF. The CDR3 DNA reads as TGTGCCAGCTCACCACTGGGGAGGAACACTGAAGCTTTCTTT. The complete variable domain, with remaining parts taken from reference TRBV18 and TRBJ1-1, reads NAGVMQNPRHLVRRRGQEARLRCSPMKGHSHVYWYRQLPEEGLKFMVYLQKENIIDESGMPKERFSAEFPKEGPSILRIQQVVRGDSAAYFCASSPLGRNTEAFFGQGTRLTVV.